These T cell receptor beta chains were read from a single sample in a study of blood T cell repertoires in COVID-19. The protocol was immunoSEQ multiplex PCR, while the TCRdb copy is restricted to in-frame clones and leaves out a portion. The sample lists some 280,000 clones, 89% occurring once. Material: peripheral blood. The receptors come from a woman aged 40-49 years who had recovered from COVID-19. Both conserved end residues are part of each CDR3. D genes are given only for firm matches. Rows may omit the clone size; those that give it use once, few, many or a size class.

d_gene: -
v_gene: TRBV30
j_gene: TRBJ2-7
abundance: once
CDR3aa: CAWSSQYEQYF
CDR3nt: TGTGCCTGGAGTTCGCAGTACGAGCAGTACTTC

d_gene: TRBD1
v_gene: TRBV2
j_gene: TRBJ2-7
abundance: once
CDR3aa: CASSRDRGYRHEQYF
CDR3nt: TGTGCCAGCAGCCGGGACAGGGGTTATCGCCACGAGCAGTACTTC

d_gene: -
v_gene: TRBV5-1
j_gene: TRBJ2-7
abundance: -
CDR3aa: CASSLSGAGPYEQYF
CDR3nt: TGCGCCAGCAGCTTGTCTGGGGCAGGGCCCTACGAGCAGTACTTC

d_gene: -
v_gene: TRBV27
j_gene: TRBJ2-7
abundance: -
CDR3aa: CASSLSTRTDRYEQYF
CDR3nt: TGTGCCAGCAGTTTATCGACGAGGACAGACCGTTACGAGCAGTACTTC

d_gene: TRBD1
v_gene: TRBV12-5
j_gene: TRBJ2-2
abundance: -
CDR3aa: CASGLGDSTGELFF
CDR3nt: TGTGCTAGTGGTTTGGGGGACAGCACCGGGGAGCTGTTTTTT

d_gene: TRBD2
v_gene: TRBV7-2
j_gene: TRBJ2-2
abundance: -
CDR3aa: CASRRLAGGPGELFF
CDR3nt: TGTGCCAGCAGAAGACTAGCGGGAGGTCCCGGGGAGCTGTTTTTT

d_gene: TRBD2
v_gene: TRBV7-9
j_gene: TRBJ2-3
abundance: -
CDR3aa: CASSGRDLREDYTDTQYF
CDR3nt: TGTGCCAGCAGCGGTCGGGATTTGCGGGAGGATTACACAGATACGCAGTATTTT

d_gene: TRBD2
v_gene: TRBV3-1/TRBV3-2
j_gene: TRBJ2-2
abundance: -
CDR3aa: CASSQGREGQLFF
CDR3nt: TGTGCCAGCAGCCAAGGGCGGGAGGGCCAGCTGTTTTTT

d_gene: TRBD2
v_gene: TRBV7-2
j_gene: TRBJ2-5
abundance: -
CDR3aa: CASSFGGGETQYF
CDR3nt: TGTGCCAGCAGCTTTGGCGGGGGGGAGACCCAGTACTTC

d_gene: -
v_gene: TRBV10-2
j_gene: TRBJ2-3
abundance: -
CDR3aa: CASSGTKADTQYF
CDR3nt: TGCGCCAGCAGTGGGACTAAGGCGGATACGCAGTATTTT

d_gene: -
v_gene: TRBV29-1
j_gene: TRBJ1-1
abundance: -
CDR3aa: CSVERQEGWTEAFF
CDR3nt: TGCAGCGTTGAAAGACAGGAAGGTTGGACTGAAGCTTTCTTT

d_gene: TRBD2
v_gene: TRBV3-1/TRBV3-2
j_gene: TRBJ2-1
abundance: -
CDR3aa: CASSPPSGMAYNEQFF
CDR3nt: TGTGCCAGCAGCCCCCCTAGCGGGATGGCCTACAATGAGCAGTTCTTC

d_gene: TRBD2
v_gene: TRBV5-1
j_gene: TRBJ2-7
abundance: -
CDR3aa: CASSPTSGSYEQYF
CDR3nt: TGCGCCAGCAGCCCCACTAGCGGCTCCTACGAGCAGTACTTC

d_gene: TRBD1
v_gene: TRBV9
j_gene: TRBJ1-3
abundance: -
CDR3aa: CASSGRDSLYSGNTIYF
CDR3nt: TGTGCCAGCAGCGGGAGGGACAGCCTTTACTCTGGAAACACCATATATTTT

d_gene: -
v_gene: TRBV3-1/TRBV3-2
j_gene: TRBJ2-2
abundance: -
CDR3aa: CASSLGSTGELFF
CDR3nt: TGTGCCAGCAGCCTGGGGAGCACCGGGGAGCTGTTTTTT

d_gene: TRBD2
v_gene: TRBV30
j_gene: TRBJ2-1
abundance: -
CDR3aa: CAWSLAGGHSNEQFF
CDR3nt: TGTGCCTGGAGCCTAGCGGGAGGGCATAGCAATGAGCAGTTCTTC

d_gene: TRBD1
v_gene: TRBV30
j_gene: TRBJ1-4
abundance: -
CDR3aa: CAWGGQPNEKLFF
CDR3nt: TGTGCCTGGGGGGGACAGCCTAATGAAAAACTGTTTTTT

d_gene: -
v_gene: TRBV6-6
j_gene: TRBJ2-2
abundance: once
CDR3aa: CASSYGANTGELFF
CDR3nt: TGTGCCAGCAGTTACGGGGCTAACACCGGGGAGCTGTTTTTT

d_gene: TRBD2
v_gene: TRBV7-2
j_gene: TRBJ2-7
abundance: few
CDR3aa: CASSSHGTSGSDLNF
CDR3nt: TGTGCCAGCAGCAGTCATGGGACTAGCGGGAGCGATTTGAACTTC

d_gene: -
v_gene: TRBV30
j_gene: TRBJ1-1
abundance: -
CDR3aa: CAWSGQVGGTEAFF
CDR3nt: TGTGCCTGGAGTGGGCAGGTTGGAGGGACTGAAGCTTTCTTT

d_gene: -
v_gene: TRBV19
j_gene: TRBJ1-5
abundance: once
CDR3aa: CASSLTGTSDHGQPQHF
CDR3nt: TGTGCCAGTAGTTTGACCGGGACTTCCGACCACGGGCAGCCCCAGCATTTT

d_gene: TRBD2
v_gene: TRBV7-7
j_gene: TRBJ2-5
abundance: -
CDR3aa: CASGKAGGETQYF
CDR3nt: TGTGCTAGCGGGAAAGCGGGAGGGGAGACCCAGTACTTC

d_gene: -
v_gene: TRBV19
j_gene: TRBJ1-5
abundance: -
CDR3aa: CASSPEWGSSHNQPQHF
CDR3nt: TGTGCCAGTAGTCCAGAGTGGGGCTCCTCACACAATCAGCCCCAGCATTTT

d_gene: TRBD2
v_gene: TRBV7-7
j_gene: TRBJ2-5
abundance: -
CDR3aa: CASSLGELAGETQYF
CDR3nt: TGTGCCAGCAGCTTAGGGGAGCTAGCGGGGGAGACCCAGTACTTC

d_gene: TRBD1
v_gene: TRBV5-5
j_gene: TRBJ1-5
abundance: -
CDR3aa: CASSRTGANQPQHF
CDR3nt: TGTGCCAGCAGCAGGACAGGGGCGAATCAGCCCCAGCATTTT

d_gene: TRBD1
v_gene: TRBV13
j_gene: TRBJ1-6
abundance: once
CDR3aa: CASSLGTGDSPLHF
CDR3nt: TGTGCCAGCAGTTTGGGGACAGGAGATTCACCCCTCCACTTT

d_gene: -
v_gene: TRBV5-1
j_gene: TRBJ2-3
abundance: -
CDR3aa: CASSKGEPPTDTQYF
CDR3nt: TGCGCCAGCAGTAAGGGGGAGCCCCCCACAGATACGCAGTATTTT